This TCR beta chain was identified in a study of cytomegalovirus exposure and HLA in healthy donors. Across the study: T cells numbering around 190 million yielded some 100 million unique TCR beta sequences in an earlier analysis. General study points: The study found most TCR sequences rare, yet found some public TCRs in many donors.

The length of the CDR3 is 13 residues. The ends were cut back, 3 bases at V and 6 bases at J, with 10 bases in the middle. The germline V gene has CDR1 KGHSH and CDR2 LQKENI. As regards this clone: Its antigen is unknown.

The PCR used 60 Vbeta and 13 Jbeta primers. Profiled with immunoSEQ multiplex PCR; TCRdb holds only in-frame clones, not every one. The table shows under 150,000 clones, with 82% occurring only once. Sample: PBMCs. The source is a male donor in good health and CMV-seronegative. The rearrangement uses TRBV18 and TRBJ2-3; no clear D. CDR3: CASSPISGDTQYF. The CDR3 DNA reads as TGTGCCAGCTCACCCATCTCCGGGGATACGCAGTATTTT.